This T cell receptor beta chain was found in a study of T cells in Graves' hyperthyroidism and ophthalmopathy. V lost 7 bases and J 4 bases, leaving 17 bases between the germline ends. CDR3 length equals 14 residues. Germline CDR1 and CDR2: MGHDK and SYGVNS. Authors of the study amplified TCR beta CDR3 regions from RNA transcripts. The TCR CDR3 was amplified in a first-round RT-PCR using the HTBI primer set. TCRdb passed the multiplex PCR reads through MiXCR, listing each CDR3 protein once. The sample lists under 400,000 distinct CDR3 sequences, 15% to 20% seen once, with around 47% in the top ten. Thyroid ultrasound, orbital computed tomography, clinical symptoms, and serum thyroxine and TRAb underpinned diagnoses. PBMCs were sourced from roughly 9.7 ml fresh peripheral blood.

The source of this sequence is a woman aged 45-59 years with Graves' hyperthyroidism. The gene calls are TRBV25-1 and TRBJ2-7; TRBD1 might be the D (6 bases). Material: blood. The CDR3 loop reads CASNAQGIVYEQYV. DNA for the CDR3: TGTGCCAGCAATGCGCAGGGGATTGTATACGAGCAGTACGTC.